The text below deals with one TCR beta chain. The data are from a study of ipilimumab plus nivolumab after autologous stem cell transplantation. Study overall: Patients received a median of about 5 ipilimumab and 8 nivolumab doses. The myeloma cohort included high-risk transplant-naive patients and patients relapsing within 3 years of a first autologous transplant.

Libraries were prepared by immunoSEQ multiplex PCR; TCRdb keeps only in-frame clonotypes and omits some of them. The sample lists roughly 43,000 clones, roughly 88% occurring once. Starting 14 to 28 days after autologous transplant, ipilimumab 1 mg/kg was given. Patients received nivolumab 3 mg/kg at weeks 1, 4, 7, 10, then fortnightly to week 26. Germline V gene lookup returns CDR1 SGHTS and CDR2 YDEGEE. Between the trimmed V and J ends, which lost 0 bases and 4 bases, there was a span of 16 bases. The CDR3 consists of 16 residues. This receptor was taken from a male donor with multiple myeloma. This specimen was PBMCs, taken in a trial of ipilimumab plus nivolumab as post-transplant consolidation. The rearrangement joins TRBV5-8 to TRBJ1-1, with D perhaps TRBD1 (6 bases). In nucleotides, the CDR3 is TGTGCCAGCAGCTTGGCCCAAGGGGGGACGGGCACTGAAGCTTTCTTT. Translated, it gives CASSLAQGGTGTEAFF.